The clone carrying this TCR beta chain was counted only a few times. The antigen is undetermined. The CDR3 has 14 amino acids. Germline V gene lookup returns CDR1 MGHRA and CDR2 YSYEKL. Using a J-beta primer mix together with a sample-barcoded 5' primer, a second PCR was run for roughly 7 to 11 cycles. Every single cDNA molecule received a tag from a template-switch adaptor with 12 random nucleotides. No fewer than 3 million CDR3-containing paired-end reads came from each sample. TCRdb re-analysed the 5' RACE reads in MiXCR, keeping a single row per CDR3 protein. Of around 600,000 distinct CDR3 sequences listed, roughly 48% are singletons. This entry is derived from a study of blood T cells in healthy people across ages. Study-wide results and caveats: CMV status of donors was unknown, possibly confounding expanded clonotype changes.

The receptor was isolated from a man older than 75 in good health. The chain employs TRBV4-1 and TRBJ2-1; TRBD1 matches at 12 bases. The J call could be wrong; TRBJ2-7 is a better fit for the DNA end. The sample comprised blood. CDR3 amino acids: CASSHGTGGNEQYF. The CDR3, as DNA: TGCGCCAGCAGCCACGGGACAGGGGGCAATGAGCAGTACTTC.